These T cell receptor beta chains were read from a single sample in a study of graft-versus-host responses after intestinal transplantation. No cognate antigen is known for these TCRs. Some clones are missing from TCRdb's copy, which holds only in-frame ones; the method was immunoSEQ multiplex PCR. The table shows approximately 89,000 clones, with 80% to 95% occurring only once. The source material was unstimulated CD8+ T cells sorted from spleen or lymph node cells, sampled before transplant. The receptors here all came from a human donor who was the organ donor for an intestinal transplant. Each CDR3 is given with its conserved first and last residue. D genes are given only for firm matches. Where a row states a size, it is once, few, many or the class of an expanded clone; other rows omit it.

J,size,D,V,DNA,CDR3
TRBJ1-2,-,TRBD1,TRBV5-4,TGTGCCAGCAGTATGGACAGGGCGGATGGCTACACCTTC,CASSMDRADGYTF
TRBJ1-2,-,TRBD1,TRBV7-6,TGTGCCAGCAGCTTAGAGGCCAGGGGGACATATGGCTACACCTTC,CASSLEARGTYGYTF
TRBJ2-7,-,TRBD2,TRBV19,TGTGCCAGTAGTATGGGGACTAGCGGGACCTACGAGCAGTACTTC,CASSMGTSGTYEQYF
TRBJ2-7,-,-,TRBV28,TGTGCCAGCAGCTCCCCCCTATGGGCCCACGAGCAGTACTTC,CASSSPLWAHEQYF
TRBJ2-1,-,TRBD1,TRBV27,TGTGCCAGCAGTCCCCGGACAGGGACCTACAATGAGCAGTTCTTC,CASSPRTGTYNEQFF
TRBJ2-7,-,-,TRBV19,TGTGCCAGTAGCACCGGAGGGTTCTTCGAGCAGTACTTC,CASSTGGFFEQYF
TRBJ2-7,-,TRBD1,TRBV11-2,TGTGCCAGCAGCCCACGGGACAGGGCCTACGAGCAGTACTTC,CASSPRDRAYEQYF
TRBJ2-3,once,-,TRBV19,TGTGCCAGTAGTTTAGGTGGGGGGGCCCCAGATACGCAGTATTTT,CASSLGGGAPDTQYF
TRBJ1-1,-,TRBD1,TRBV27,TGTGCCAGCAGTTCGTCCTTACAGGGGGGGGACACTGAAGCTTTCTTT,CASSSSLQGGDTEAFF
TRBJ1-5,-,TRBD1,TRBV6-1,TGTGCCAGCAGCACCGGGACAGGGGGAGGACAGCCCCAGCATTTT,CASSTGTGGGQPQHF
TRBJ1-2,once,TRBD1,TRBV25-1,TGTGCCAGCAGCTCAACAGGGGGGGATTCCTATGGCTACACCTTC,CASSSTGGDSYGYTF
TRBJ2-1,-,-,TRBV12-5,TGTGCTAGTGCCCCACCGGGACTGGTATACAATGAGCAGTTCTTC,CASAPPGLVYNEQFF
TRBJ1-6,-,-,TRBV27,TGTGCCAGCAGTTGGGCCAGTTCGATTAGCTCCTATAATTCACCCCTCCACTTT,CASSWASSISSYNSPLHF
TRBJ1-1,-,TRBD1,TRBV9,TGTGCCAGCAGCGAGGGGACAGGGAGGGACACTGAAGCTTTCTTT,CASSEGTGRDTEAFF
TRBJ2-1,-,-,TRBV6-6,TGTGCCAGCGCCGAGGGAGATGGGCAGTTCTTC,CASAEGDGQFF
TRBJ2-7,-,-,TRBV14,TGTGCCAGCAGCCAAGCCATGGGGGCTAGCCGACTCGAGCAGTACTTC,CASSQAMGASRLEQYF
TRBJ2-6,-,-,TRBV6-4,TGTGCCAGCAGTGACTCCAGCTCTGGGGCCAACGTCCTGACTTTC,CASSDSSSGANVLTF
TRBJ2-2,-,TRBD2,TRBV15,TGTGCCACCAGCAGAGATCGAGGGGCCTGGTTCGGGAGGGGGAACACCGGGGAGCTGTTTTTT,CATSRDRGAWFGRGNTGELFF
TRBJ1-2,-,-,TRBV25-1,TGTGCCAGCAGTGACGGCTATGGCTACACCTTC,CASSDGYGYTF
TRBJ2-3,-,-,TRBV27,TGTCAAACGGCTATGCGGGGCACTAGCACAGATACGCAGTATTTT,CQTAMRGTSTDTQYF
TRBJ2-2,-,TRBD2,TRBV6-5,TGTGCCAGCGCAACAGCGGGAGTGACCGGGGAGCTGTTTTTT,CASATAGVTGELFF
TRBJ2-7,medium-sized,TRBD2,TRBV5-6,TGTGCCAGCAGCTTGGCATCGGGGGGATCTCTCTACGAGCAGTACTTC,CASSLASGGSLYEQYF